One sample yielded the 10 T cell receptor beta chains listed below, sequenced in a study of T cell responses to AZD1222 COVID-19 vaccine. TCRdb's table, derived via immunoSEQ multiplex PCR, lists solely in-frame clones and lacks some. Among 150,000 to 200,000 clones listed, about nine tenths were seen once. The sample in question was peripheral blood, obtained on day 0 of AZD1222 vaccination. The receptors originated from an adult in good health.

The CDR3 DNA sequence: TGTGCCAGCAGCCAATCAGGAAGGGGGCTGGCCCTCCACTTT. Translating gives CASSQSGRGLALHF. This chain connects TRBV16 to TRBJ1-6; 7 nucleotides align to TRBD1. This CDR3 has 14 residues. V gave up 0 bases and J gave up 14 bases; unmatched junction bases: 7. Germline V gives CDR1 KGHSY, CDR2 FQNENV.

V usage is TRBV7-3 and J usage is TRBJ1-6; no clear D. CDR3 size: 13 residues. The germline gives CDR1 SGHTA, CDR2 FQGTGA. The ends were cut back, 5 bases at V and 9 bases at J, with 11 bases in the middle. The CDR3 DNA reads as TGTGCCAGCAGCCCCCTTCTTGGTTCACCCCTCCACTTT. Translation: CASSPLLGSPLHF.

This clone was seen just once. The chain combines TRBV5-5 with TRBJ2-1; D ambiguous. Germline-derived CDR1 and CDR2 are SGHKS and YYEKEE (reference sequence). CDR3 length equals 14 residues. Trimming left V 6 bases short and J 9 bases short, with 19 bases between. CDR3 nucleotides: TGTGCCAGCAACCGGTTTAAGGAGTTGGGTGAGCAGTTCTTC. The encoded protein is CASNRFKELGEQFF. Full variable domain (remainder filled in from reference TRBV5-5 and TRBJ2-1): DAGVTQSPTHLIKTRGQQVTLRCSPISGHKSVSWYQQVLGQGPQFIFQYYEKEERGRGNFPDRFSARQFPNYSSELNVNALLLGDSALYLCASNRFKELGEQFFGPGTRLTVL.

This chain joins TRBV28 and TRBJ1-3; D is unclear. Germline values: CDR1 MDHEN, CDR2 SYDVKM. The V and J ends lost 6 bases and 0 bases respectively, with 9 bases between them. The CDR3 runs to 14 residues. This chain's CDR3 is CASRRALSGNTIYF. CDR3 coding DNA: TGTGCCAGCAGACGGGCCCTCTCTGGAAACACCATATATTTT.

The chain is built from TRBV6-5 and TRBJ1-1; D perhaps matches TRBD1 (6 bases). This CDR3 has 15 amino acids. Germline-derived CDR1 and CDR2 are MNHEY and SVGAGI. V lost 6 bases and J lost 0, with 14 bases in between. The CDR3 coding sequence is TGTGCCAGCAGGCCCAGGGGTCAGATGAACACTGAAGCTTTCTTT. It is translated as CASRPRGQMNTEAFF.

A word on this clone: At one of its ends the junction is not consistent with the germline gene, which may arise from a read error. The chain is built from TRBV7-2 and TRBJ1-2; the D gene is possibly TRBD1 (6 bases). CDR3 size: 12 residues. Germline assignment: CDR1 SGHTA and CDR2 FQGNSA. CDR3 DNA: TGTGCCAGCAGCTTATCTGGACAGCGTTGGCCCTTC. As protein: CASSLSGQRWPF.

The J gene is TRBJ1-1, the V gene TRBV18; the D is unclear. Trimming removed 5 bases at V and 1 base at J, with 8 bases between. CDR1 and CDR2 from the germline V gene are KGHSH and LQKENI. This CDR3 has 13 residues. CDR3 amino acids: CASSLEPNTEAFF. The CDR3 DNA reads as TGTGCCAGCTCATTAGAACCGAACACTGAAGCTTTCTTT.

The V and J genes are TRBV4-3 and TRBJ1-1; TRBD1 matches at 9 bases. The V gene end was trimmed by 7 bases and the J gene end by 6 bases; junction bases not matched to a gene: 9. From germline, CDR1 is LGHNA and CDR2 YSLEER. There are 14 residues in the CDR3. The DNA of the CDR3 is TGCGCCAGCACACGGACAGGGGAGACTTCTGAAGCTTTCTTT. This translates into CASTRTGETSEAFF.

The chain is built from TRBV5-8 and TRBJ2-7; 9 bases agree with TRBD1. CDR3 length: 12 amino acids. The ends lost 5 bases at V and 6 bases at J; junction bases unmatched: 3. Looked up from germline, CDR1 is SGHTS and CDR2 is YDEGEE. Here the CDR3 reads CASRPTGGEQYF. The CDR3 nucleotides are TGTGCCAGCAGGCCGACAGGGGGCGAGCAGTACTTC.

Only one count was recorded for this clone. The chain joins TRBV19 to TRBJ1-5; a weak D match, TRBD1 (6 bases). Germline lookup yields CDR1 LNHDA and CDR2 SQIVND (reference sequence). The CDR3 runs to 13 residues. V lost 3 bases, J lost 6 bases, and 9 bases lay in between. CDR3 coding DNA: TGTGCCAGTAGTATTACAGGGACTCAGCCCCAGCATTTT. This sequence encodes CASSITGTQPQHF.